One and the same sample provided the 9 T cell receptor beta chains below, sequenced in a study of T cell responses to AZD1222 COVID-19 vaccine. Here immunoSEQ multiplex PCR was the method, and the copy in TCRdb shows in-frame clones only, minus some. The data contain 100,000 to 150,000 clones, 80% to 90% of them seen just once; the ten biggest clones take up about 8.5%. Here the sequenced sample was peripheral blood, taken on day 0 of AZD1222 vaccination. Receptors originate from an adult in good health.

CDR3 protein: CASSVSPLGTEAFF. CDR3 sequence (DNA): TGCGCCAGCAGTGTGAGTCCCCTAGGGACTGAAGCTTTCTTT. The chain employs TRBV10-2 and TRBJ1-1; D call uncertain. Germline V gives CDR1 WSHSY, CDR2 SAAADI. This CDR3 is built from 14 residues. The V gene lost 4 bases and the J gene lost 5 bases, with 14 bases spanning the gap.

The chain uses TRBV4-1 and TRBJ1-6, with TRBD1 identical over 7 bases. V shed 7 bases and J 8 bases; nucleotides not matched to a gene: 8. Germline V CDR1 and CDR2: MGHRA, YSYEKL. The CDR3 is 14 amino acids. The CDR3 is CASTPTGKDSPLHF. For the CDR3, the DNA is TGCGCCAGCACCCCGACAGGGAAGGATTCACCCCTCCACTTT.

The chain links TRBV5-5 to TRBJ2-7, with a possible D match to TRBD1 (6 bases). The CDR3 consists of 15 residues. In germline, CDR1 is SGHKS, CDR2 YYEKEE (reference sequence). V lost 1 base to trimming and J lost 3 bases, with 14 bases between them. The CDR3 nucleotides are TGTGCCAGCAGCTTGTTCCGACAGGATAACTACGAGCAGTACTTC. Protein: CASSLFRQDNYEQYF.

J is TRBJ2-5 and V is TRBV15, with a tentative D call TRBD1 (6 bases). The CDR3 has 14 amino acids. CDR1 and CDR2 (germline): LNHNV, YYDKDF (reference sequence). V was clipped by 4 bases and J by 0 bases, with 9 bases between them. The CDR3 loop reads CATSTGDYQETQYF. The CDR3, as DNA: TGTGCCACCAGCACAGGGGATTACCAAGAGACCCAGTACTTC.

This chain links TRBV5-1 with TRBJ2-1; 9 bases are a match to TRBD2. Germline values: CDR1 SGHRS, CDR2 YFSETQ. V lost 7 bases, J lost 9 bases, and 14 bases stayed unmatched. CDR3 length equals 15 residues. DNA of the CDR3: TGCGCCAGCCATAAGGACACAGGCGGGAGGGGTGAGCAGTTCTTC. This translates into CASHKDTGGRGEQFF.

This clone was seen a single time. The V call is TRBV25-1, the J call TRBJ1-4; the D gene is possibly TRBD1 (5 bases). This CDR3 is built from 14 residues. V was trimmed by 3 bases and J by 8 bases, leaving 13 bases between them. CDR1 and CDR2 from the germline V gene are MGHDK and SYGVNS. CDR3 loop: CASSESFSGEKLFF. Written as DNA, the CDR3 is TGTGCCAGCAGTGAGTCATTCTCAGGGGAAAAACTGTTTTTT.

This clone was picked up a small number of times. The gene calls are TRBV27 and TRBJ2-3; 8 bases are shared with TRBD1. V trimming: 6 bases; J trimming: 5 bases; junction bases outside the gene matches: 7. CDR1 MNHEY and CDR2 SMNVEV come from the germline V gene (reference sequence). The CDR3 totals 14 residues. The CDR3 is CASSQGQGRDTQYF. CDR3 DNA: TGTGCCAGCAGCCAAGGACAGGGTCGAGATACGCAGTATTTT.

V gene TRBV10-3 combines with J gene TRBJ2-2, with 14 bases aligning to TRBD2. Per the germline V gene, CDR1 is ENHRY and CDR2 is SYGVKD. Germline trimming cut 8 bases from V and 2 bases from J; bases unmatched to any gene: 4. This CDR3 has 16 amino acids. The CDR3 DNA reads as TGTGCCATCCTCGGGACTAGCGGGAGTAACACCGGGGAGCTGTTTTTT. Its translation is CAILGTSGSNTGELFF.

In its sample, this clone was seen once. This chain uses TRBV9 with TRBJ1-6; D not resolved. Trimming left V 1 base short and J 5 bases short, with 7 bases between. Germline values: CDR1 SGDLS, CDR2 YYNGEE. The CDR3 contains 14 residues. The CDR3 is CASSVSGNNSPLHF. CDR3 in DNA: TGTGCCAGCAGCGTATCAGGAAATAATTCACCCCTCCACTTT. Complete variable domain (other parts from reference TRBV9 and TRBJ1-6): DSGVTQTPKHLITATGQRVTLRCSPRSGDLSVYWYQQSLDQGLQFLIQYYNGEERAKGNILERFSAQQFPDLHSELNLSSLELGDSALYFCASSVSGNNSPLHFGNGTRLTVT.